These T cell receptor beta chains were read from a single sample in a study of T cells in Graves' hyperthyroidism and ophthalmopathy. TCRdb used MiXCR to reprocess the multiplex PCR reads, holding one entry per CDR3 protein. The table lists nearly 750,000 distinct CDR3 sequences, just over 35% of them singletons. Sequences were obtained from blood. Receptors were obtained from a woman aged 40 to 50 with Graves' hyperthyroidism. The CDR3 runs from the conserved cysteine through the conserved F or W. The D gene is left open where the match is weak. The size field is filled for only some rows; it gives once, few, many or a size class.

v_gene	abundance	d_gene	j_gene	CDR3nt	CDR3aa
TRBV10-3	.	TRBD1	TRBJ2-5	TGTGCCATCAGTGAGTCTAAGGGACAGGAAGAGACCCAGTACTTC	CAISESKGQEETQYF
TRBV24-1	once	.	TRBJ2-5	TGTGCCACCGGGCACGAAACTGGGGCCCAGTACTTC	CATGHETGAQYF
TRBV12-3/TRBV12-4	.	.	TRBJ1-3	TGTGCCAGCAGGCCCGGGATCCTGAGCTCTGGAAACACCATATATTTT	CASRPGILSSGNTIYF
TRBV5-4	few	TRBD1	TRBJ1-1	TGTGCCAGCAGCTTGGTCTCGGGACAGGGGAAAGCTTTCTTT	CASSLVSGQGKAFF
TRBV12-3/TRBV12-4	few	.	TRBJ1-5	TGTGCCAGCAGTTTACCCCTGGGTCTGCAGCCCCAGCATTTT	CASSLPLGLQPQHF
TRBV19	.	.	TRBJ1-5	TGTGCCAGTAGTATCCCAGGCCTCGGAAATCAGCCCCAGCATTTT	CASSIPGLGNQPQHF
TRBV7-8	many	.	TRBJ2-5	TGTGCCAGCAGCTTAGACCTTGGCAGCCAAGAGACCCAGTACTTC	CASSLDLGSQETQYF
TRBV9	.	.	TRBJ1-2	TGTGCCAGCAGCTCCAGCAACATCAGGAGCTATGGCTACACCTTC	CASSSSNIRSYGYTF
TRBV28	many	.	TRBJ2-5	TGTGCCAGCAAGACAGGCTACGTAGAGACCCAGTACTTC	CASKTGYVETQYF
TRBV29-1	.	.	TRBJ2-5	TGCAGCGTTGTGTGGGGGAACAGGGGAGGGAGCCAAGAGACCCAGTACTTC	CSVVWGNRGGSQETQYF
TRBV6-5	.	TRBD2	TRBJ2-7	TGTGCCAGCAGTTACGTCGCTAGCGGGAGGGCGACCTACGAGCAGTACTTC	CASSYVASGRATYEQYF
TRBV10-1	many	TRBD1	TRBJ1-2	TGCGCCAGCAGTAACGGACAGGGAAGGGGCGGCTACACCTTC	CASSNGQGRGGYTF
TRBV27	many	.	TRBJ2-5	TGTGCCAGCAGTTTAATGTGGGGGCAGCAAGAGACCCAGTACTTC	CASSLMWGQQETQYF
TRBV10-3	.	.	TRBJ1-1	TGTGCCAGCAGTTACGGGTTCAGGAGGCCGAACACTGAAGCTTTCTTT	CASSYGFRRPNTEAFF
TRBV7-9	.	.	TRBJ1-2	TGTGCCGGAGCCTCTAGCGGGGGGGGCTATGGCTACACCTTC	CAGASSGGGYGYTF
TRBV7-2	.	.	TRBJ1-6	TGTGCCAGCAGCCAAGAGTTTGCAAATAATTCACCCCTCCACTTT	CASSQEFANNSPLHF
TRBV7-2	.	.	TRBJ1-1	TGCGCCAGCAGCCATGGGACCCAGAACACTGAAGCTTTCTTT	CASSHGTQNTEAFF
TRBV2	.	.	TRBJ1-4	TGTGCCAGTATGGGCAACACCCGGAATGAAAAACTGCTTTTT	CASMGNTRNEKLLF